This is a list of T cell receptor beta chains from one sample in a study of human T cells and chemical hapten exposure. TCRdb fed the RACE reads into MiXCR, producing one record per CDR3 protein. The sample holds approximately 400,000 distinct CDR3 sequences, 4.5% to 6% seen once. The sequenced sample was whole blood, obtained in connection with sensitization to the hapten diphenylcyclopropenone (DPC). The receptors shown here come from a woman in her forties or fifties with alopecia areata. Some clones in this sample may be carry-over from other donors' samples. The CDR3 runs from the conserved cysteine through the conserved F or W. A D gene is named only where the DNA matches it firmly. The listing skips clone size in some rows; elsewhere it reads once, few, many or a size class.

d_call clone_size j_call v_call cdr3_nt cdr3_aa
TRBD1 - TRBJ2-5 TRBV12-3/TRBV12-4 TGTGCCAGCAGCATTCCGGGACAGGGTCAAGAGACCCAGTACTTC CASSIPGQGQETQYF
TRBD2 few TRBJ2-1 TRBV7-2 TGTGCCAGTACGGGACTAGGAGTCGGTGAGCAGTTCTTC CASTGLGVGEQFF
- many TRBJ2-3 TRBV10-1 TGTGCCAGCAGCGACAGCACAGATACGCAGTATTTT CASSDSTDTQYF
- - TRBJ2-7 TRBV5-1 TGCGCCAGCAGCCAGAACCCGTGGTGGAGCTACGAGCAGTACTTC CASSQNPWWSYEQYF
TRBD1 few TRBJ1-1 TRBV20-1 TGCAGTGCCGCCGGGACAGCGAACACTGAAGCTTTCTTT CSAAGTANTEAFF
- many TRBJ1-4 TRBV3-1 TGTGCCAGCAGCCAAGAGAGGGCAGGCCGACGTAATGAAAAACTGTTTTTT CASSQERAGRRNEKLFF
- many TRBJ2-1 TRBV7-8 TGTGCCAGCAGCCCTCAGCCTCTAGTTGGATACAATGAGCAGTTCTTC CASSPQPLVGYNEQFF
- many TRBJ1-1 TRBV20-1 TGCAGTGCTAGAGATCTTAGAGAAGCTTTCTTT CSARDLREAFF
- many TRBJ1-6 TRBV20-1 TGCAGTGCTGACGCGGGGGGGCGAGGTGGTTCACCCCTCCACTTT CSADAGGRGGSPLHF
- many TRBJ1-1 TRBV29-1 TGCAGCGTCCAGACTTTTTCGAACACTGAAGCTTTCTTT CSVQTFSNTEAFF
- - TRBJ2-3 TRBV20-1 TGCAGTGCGAGCTCTCCCGGGGCAGATACGCAGTATTTT CSASSPGADTQYF
TRBD2 many TRBJ2-3 TRBV28 TGTGCCAGCAGCCCCACCGGGACTAGCGGGGCCCTGCAAGATACGCAGTATTTT CASSPTGTSGALQDTQYF
- many TRBJ1-2 TRBV7-2 TGTGCCAGCAGCCCCTATGTGGGGGCCAACTATGGCTACACCTTC CASSPYVGANYGYTF
TRBD2 few TRBJ2-3 TRBV6-6 TGTGCCAGCAGTGGGACTAGCGGGAGGTTTATAGATACGCAGTATTTT CASSGTSGRFIDTQYF
TRBD1 - TRBJ1-5 TRBV7-2 TGTGCCAGCAGCTTGGACAGGGGTCCCCATCAGCCCCAGCATTTT CASSLDRGPHQPQHF
TRBD1 many TRBJ1-1 TRBV5-1 TGCGCCAGCAGCCCACCGGACAGGGTGTACACTGAAGCTTTCTTT CASSPPDRVYTEAFF
- few TRBJ2-3 TRBV7-9 TGTGCCAGCAGCCCCCTTGAGAGGGCAGATACGCAGTATTTT CASSPLERADTQYF
- many TRBJ1-1 TRBV29-1 TGCAGCGAATCTCAAGTGGGACCCACTGAAGCTTTCTTT CSESQVGPTEAFF
- many TRBJ2-5 TRBV10-1 TGCGCCAGCAGTGAGTCGGCCGGTAGTAGGCAGTACTTC CASSESAGSRQYF
TRBD2 many TRBJ2-1 TRBV5-1 TGCGCCAGCAGCTCCTCTTCTAGCGGGGGGGCCTTGGATGAGCAGTTCTTC CASSSSSSGGALDEQFF
- many TRBJ1-2 TRBV12-3/TRBV12-4 TGTGCCAGCAGTCCCGGGGCGAACTATGGCTACACCTTC CASSPGANYGYTF
- few TRBJ2-2 TRBV24-1 TGTGCCACCAGTGATTTGCCAGCTGGGAACGGGGAGCTGTTTTTT CATSDLPAGNGELFF
TRBD1 few TRBJ1-5 TRBV28 TGTGCCAGCAGTGCAGTTCCGGGACAGGGGATGAGCAATCAGCCCCAGCATTTT CASSAVPGQGMSNQPQHF
- - TRBJ2-7 TRBV6-1 TGTGCCAGCAAGAAGGGTTTAACCTACGAGCAGTACTTC CASKKGLTYEQYF
TRBD1 many TRBJ1-6 TRBV7-9 TGTGCCAGCAGCTTGGGGACAGGGGATTCACCCCTCCACTTT CASSLGTGDSPLHF
- many TRBJ2-6 TRBV7-9 TGTGCCAGCAGCTCGACGGATACTGGGGCCAACGTCCTGACTTTC CASSSTDTGANVLTF
- many TRBJ1-3 TRBV29-1 TGCAGCGTTGAATGGGTCAACTCTGGAAACACCATATATTTT CSVEWVNSGNTIYF
- many TRBJ2-7 TRBV20-1 TGCAGTGCTCCGACTAGACTGGCACTTTACGAGCAGTACTTC CSAPTRLALYEQYF
TRBD2 many TRBJ2-3 TRBV6-5 TGTGCCAGCAGTTATGGGGGGGGGTACACAGATACGCAGTATTTT CASSYGGGYTDTQYF
- - TRBJ2-1 TRBV9 TGTGCCAGCAGCGGGGGCGGAGCCATCTACAATGAGCAGTTCTTC CASSGGGAIYNEQFF
- - TRBJ2-3 TRBV5-1 TGCGCCAGCAGCCCGGTCCCAGACTCCACAGATACGCAGTATTTT CASSPVPDSTDTQYF
- many TRBJ1-6 TRBV7-8 TGTGCCAGCAGCTTTGCCCGGAGGGGGAATTCACCCCTCCACTTT CASSFARRGNSPLHF
- many TRBJ2-3 TRBV4-1 TGCGCCAGCAGCCAACGAGGGAGTAGCACAGATACGCAGTATTTT CASSQRGSSTDTQYF